Included here is one TCR beta chain sequence, with context. The sample carries other DNA sequences with the same CDR3. The CDR3 is made up of 12 amino acids. Deletions cut 5 bases from V and 6 bases from J, with 10 bases between. The germline V gene has CDR1 KGHSH and CDR2 LQKENI. Measured with immunoSEQ multiplex PCR; TCRdb has only the in-frame clones, and not every one. The table has some 2.1 million clones, about 95% seen once. The sample is drawn from a study of shared clonotypes between healthy human individuals. Study overall: The study used three CD4 naive, three CD4 memory, two CD8 naive and one CD8 memory plate per donor.

The clonotype was recovered from a man between 18 and 29 years old in good health. The material sequenced was naive CD4+ T cells sorted from blood. The subset is: CD45RA+ positively selected. The rearrangement joins TRBV18 to TRBJ1-2, with TRBD1 as a possible D gene (6 bases). The CDR3 here is CASSENRDGYTF. CDR3 DNA sequence: TGTGCCAGCTCAGAGAACAGGGATGGCTACACCTTC.